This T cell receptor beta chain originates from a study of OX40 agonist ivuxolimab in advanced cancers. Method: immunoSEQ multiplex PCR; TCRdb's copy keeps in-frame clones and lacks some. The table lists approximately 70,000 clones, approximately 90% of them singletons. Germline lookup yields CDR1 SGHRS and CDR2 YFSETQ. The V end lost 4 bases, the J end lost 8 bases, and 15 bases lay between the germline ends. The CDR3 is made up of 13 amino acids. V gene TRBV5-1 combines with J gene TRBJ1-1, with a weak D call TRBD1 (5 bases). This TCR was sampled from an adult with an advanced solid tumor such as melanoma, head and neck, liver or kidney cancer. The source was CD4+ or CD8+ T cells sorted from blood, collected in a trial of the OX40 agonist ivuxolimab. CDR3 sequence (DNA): TGCGCCAGCAGCCAGCCAGGGCTTTTAGAAGCTTTCTTT. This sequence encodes CASSQPGLLEAFF.